This TCR beta chain was identified in a study of early T cells in non-severe SARS-CoV-2 infection. Whole-study context: Sequenced material consisted of bulk RNA (from unsorted whole blood), and chains were unpaired. Study-level results: Matching against VDJdb likely underestimated virus-specific expansions, favoring anti-spike CD8.

This clonotype was observed at least ten times. Its cognate antigen is unknown. Trimming took 4 bases from V and 9 from J, leaving 16 bases between them. The germline gives CDR1 LNHDA, CDR2 SQIVND (reference sequence). The CDR3 runs to 13 residues. The library protocol tagged individual cDNA molecules with unique molecular identifiers. TCRdb reanalysed the 5' RACE reads using MiXCR and keeps one entry per CDR3 protein. Altogether 20,000 to 30,000 distinct CDR3 sequences are present, 4% to 4.5% being singletons, with the ten largest covering roughly 5.9%. The chain employs TRBV19 and TRBJ2-7; perhaps TRBD2 as D (6 bases). The sequencing input was whole blood. This clonotype was obtained from an adult who was a healthcare worker with PCR-confirmed SARS-CoV-2 infection or an uninfected control (not recorded which). The CDR3 spells CASSTEEGLVQYF. CDR3 sequence (DNA): TGTGCCAGTAGTACAGAGGAGGGCCTCGTGCAGTACTTC.